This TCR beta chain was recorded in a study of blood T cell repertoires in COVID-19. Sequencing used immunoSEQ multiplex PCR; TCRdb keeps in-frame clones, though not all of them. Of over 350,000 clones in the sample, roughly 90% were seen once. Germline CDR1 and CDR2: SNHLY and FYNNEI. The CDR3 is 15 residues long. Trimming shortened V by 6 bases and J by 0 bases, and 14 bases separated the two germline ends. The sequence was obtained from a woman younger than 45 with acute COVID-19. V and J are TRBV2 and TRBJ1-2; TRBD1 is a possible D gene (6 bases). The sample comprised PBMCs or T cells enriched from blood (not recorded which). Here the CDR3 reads CASRAQGLSNYGYTF. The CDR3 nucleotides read TGTGCCAGCAGGGCCCAGGGGCTTTCTAACTATGGCTACACCTTC.